This TCR beta chain derives from a study of persistence of HIV-infected CD4 T cells. Study in general: Blood samples, up to 180 mL, came from multiple time points, except two leukapheresis donors sampled once.

Stimulation used around 10 ug/mL lysate from CMV-infected fibroblasts. Memory cells lacking CD40L and CD69 with high CD45RO were sorted. The CDR3 spans 13 residues. Germline V gives CDR1 MDHEN, CDR2 SYDVKM. The V end lost 4 bases, the J end lost 2 bases, and 9 bases lay between the germline ends. The immunoSEQ assay was version 4, run in survey mode. Genomic DNA was diluted to around 10 ng/uL, up to 1 ug per sample. Measured with immunoSEQ multiplex PCR; TCRdb has only the in-frame clones, and not every one. This table has 40,000 to 50,000 clones, under 85% appearing once. About this clone: No antigen is known for it.

J is TRBJ2-7 and V is TRBV28; D not resolved. This sequence was found in an adult man with HIV who was CMV-seropositive. The source was CD4+ T cells sorted from PBMCs after approximately 20-hour stimulation, collected from a patient who received antiretroviral therapy. CDR3 nucleotides: TGTGCCAGCAGTTCCTATCGGACCTACGAGCAGTACTTC. Amino acid sequence: CASSSYRTYEQYF.